This T cell receptor (beta chain) was recorded in a study of type 1 regulatory T cells. Study information: T-allo10 is an in vitro-generated, Tr1-enriched CD4 T cell product specific for alloantigen.

About this clonotype itself: Its antigen is as yet unknown.

The graft donor-derived T-allo10 cells reportedly recognize host alloantigens, are anergic, and suppress alloantigen-specifically. The J segment lost 6 bases and the V segment lost 4 bases, leaving 8 bases of the junction unmatched. The germline CDR1 and CDR2 sequences are SGHRS and YFSETQ. The CDR3 runs 15 residues. TCRdb re-called the reads through MiXCR, storing one row per CDR3 protein. The table has tens of thousands of distinct CDR3 sequences, roughly 72% seen once. Sample: cultured T cells, either the whole culture or a sorted T cell fraction (not recorded which). Subset described: Tr1-enriched cell product generated in vitro against host alloantigens. The TCR comes from a human donor in good health. The genes are TRBV5-1 and TRBJ1-2; 11 bases align to TRBD1. CDR3 bases: TGCGCCAGCAGCCCGGAGGGACAGGGGGGGAATGGCTACACCTTC. This translates into CASSPEGQGGNGYTF.